Listed below are T cell receptor beta chains from one sample, sequenced in a study of blood T cell repertoires in COVID-19. TCRdb's table, derived via immunoSEQ multiplex PCR, lists solely in-frame clones and lacks some. This repertoire shows fewer than 450,000 clones, roughly 90% found once; its top ten account for more than 1%. The source material was PBMCs or T cells enriched from blood (not recorded which). The receptors were gathered from a woman in her 30s who had recovered from COVID-19. CDR3s leave out the opening cysteine and the closing phenylalanine or tryptophan. D genes are given only for firm matches.

D: -; V: TRBV6-4; CDR3: ASSDGLTQQVFGYT
D: TRBD1; V: TRBV9; CDR3: ASSVWGTGDEKLF
D: -; V: TRBV2; CDR3: ASSVGARLF
D: -; V: TRBV5-4; CDR3: ASSLLGAANAEAF
D: TRBD1; V: TRBV5-3; CDR3: ARSLSQGATNQPQH
D: -; V: TRBV5-3; CDR3: AGQGTNEKLF
D: -; V: TRBV5-1; CDR3: ASSMGLENTEAF
D: TRBD1; V: TRBV6-2/TRBV6-3; CDR3: ASSYPGAGGGQPQH
D: TRBD1; V: TRBV29-1; CDR3: SAGDRGGRNIQY
D: -; V: TRBV19; CDR3: ASSIQGDTQY
D: -; V: TRBV3-1/TRBV3-2; CDR3: ASSQWGAACGWQGRFAEAF
D: -; V: TRBV20-1; CDR3: SAGGGEGYT
D: -; V: TRBV3-1/TRBV3-2; CDR3: ASSQEGGPETQY
D: -; V: TRBV10-2; CDR3: ATTQLSTGTEAF
D: -; V: TRBV27; CDR3: ASSETGNTDTQY
D: -; V: TRBV19; CDR3: ASSFERSGNTIY
D: -; V: TRBV13; CDR3: ASSLTLPRIGELF
D: -; V: TRBV6-1; CDR3: ASSERVGEASPLH
D: TRBD1; V: TRBV27; CDR3: ASSLGQGNSPLH
D: -; V: TRBV28; CDR3: ASSSYTYTEAF
D: TRBD1; V: TRBV7-9; CDR3: ASSQPGQGQETQY
D: TRBD2; V: TRBV5-1; CDR3: ASSFSSGGYEQY
D: TRBD1; V: TRBV28; CDR3: ASSSKTGVSANEKLF
D: -; V: TRBV11-3; CDR3: ASSPPGREDTGELF
D: TRBD2; V: TRBV5-4; CDR3: ASSPGGAGGSYEQY
D: -; V: TRBV27; CDR3: ASSFTGLQFTDTQY
D: TRBD1; V: TRBV5-4; CDR3: ASSTGQGGNTIY
D: TRBD1; V: TRBV11-2; CDR3: ASSLGGTGQY
D: TRBD1; V: TRBV28; CDR3: ASSAGGGRGYT
D: -; V: TRBV3-1/TRBV3-2; CDR3: ASSEPPGRTIY
D: -; V: TRBV4-1; CDR3: ASSQDQASNQPQH
D: TRBD1; V: TRBV7-9; CDR3: ASSLRQGGTEAF
D: TRBD1; V: TRBV27; CDR3: ASSRRGRGETQY
D: TRBD1; V: TRBV2; CDR3: ASDRGETQY
D: -; V: TRBV27; CDR3: ASSPYTGELF
D: TRBD1; V: TRBV15; CDR3: ATSRSGTGQIETQY
D: -; V: TRBV28; CDR3: ASSLVQSTEAF
D: TRBD2; V: TRBV10-1; CDR3: ASSELAGSTDTQY
D: TRBD2; V: TRBV12-3/TRBV12-4; CDR3: ASSFGGYNEQF
D: TRBD1; V: TRBV11-2; CDR3: ASSSPQWTGFTDTQY
D: -; V: TRBV3-1/TRBV3-2; CDR3: ASSQGGVFAKQY
D: TRBD1; V: TRBV4-1; CDR3: ASSREGTGGRDTQY
D: -; V: TRBV6-2/TRBV6-3; CDR3: ASSSPRSGFSYT
D: TRBD2; V: TRBV6-2/TRBV6-3; CDR3: ASSASGGPYEQY
D: TRBD2; V: TRBV5-1; CDR3: ASSLGPSGGADTQY